These T cell receptor beta chains were read from a single sample in a study of CD8+ T cells in alopecia areata. Sequencing was performed with immunoSEQ multiplex PCR; in TCRdb, only in-frame clones are kept and a portion is missing. The top ten hold around a quarter of the sample, which has about 110,000 clones, over 55% seen once. Sequenced material: NKG2D-low CD8+ T cells sorted from blood. Source of these receptors: a human donor with alopecia areata. CDR3s include the opening cysteine and the closing phenylalanine or tryptophan. The D gene is left open where the match is weak. Clone sizes are given selectively: once, few, many, or a class where the clone is expanded.

DNA: TGTGCCAGCAGCGTAGGGAGGGTAAGCACAGATACGCAGTATTTT
CDR3: CASSVGRVSTDTQYF
V: TRBV9
size: few
J: TRBJ2-3
D: -

DNA: TGCAGCGTTGAAGGATTACGGTCGGAGCGGGGTTCAGCCTACGAGCAGTACTTC
CDR3: CSVEGLRSERGSAYEQYF
V: TRBV29-1
size: few
J: TRBJ2-7
D: TRBD2

DNA: TGCAGCGTTGACTCGGGATCCGGTGGTCAGTACTTC
CDR3: CSVDSGSGGQYF
V: TRBV29-1
size: few
J: TRBJ2-4
D: -

DNA: TGTGCCAGCAGCTTCTTAGCTGGGGCAGGGGAGCTGTTTTTT
CDR3: CASSFLAGAGELFF
V: TRBV7-9
size: -
J: TRBJ2-2
D: -

DNA: TGTGCCAGCAGCGTCGGATCTGGGGCCAACGTCCTGACTTTC
CDR3: CASSVGSGANVLTF
V: TRBV9
size: -
J: TRBJ2-6
D: -

DNA: TGCGCCAGCAGCTTCCGCGGGAGGGCCCCCACAGATACGCAGTATTTT
CDR3: CASSFRGRAPTDTQYF
V: TRBV5-1
size: once
J: TRBJ2-3
D: TRBD2

DNA: TGTGCCAGCAGCGCCGACAGTCCCAGCGGGGAGCTGTTTTTT
CDR3: CASSADSPSGELFF
V: TRBV13
size: -
J: TRBJ2-2
D: -

DNA: TGTGCCAGTAGTCCCAGGCTGGGGAACACTGAAGCTTTCTTT
CDR3: CASSPRLGNTEAFF
V: TRBV19
size: few
J: TRBJ1-1
D: -

DNA: TGTGCCAGCAGTGAATTTAGTCGCGAGCAGTACTTC
CDR3: CASSEFSREQYF
V: TRBV2
size: -
J: TRBJ2-7
D: -

DNA: TGTGCTAGTGGTTTAGGCAACGAGCAGTACTTC
CDR3: CASGLGNEQYF
V: TRBV12-5
size: -
J: TRBJ2-7
D: -

DNA: TGCAGCGTTGGTTGGGCAGGCAATGAGCAGTTCTTC
CDR3: CSVGWAGNEQFF
V: TRBV29-1
size: -
J: TRBJ2-1
D: -

DNA: TGTGCCAGCAGCTTGGGGTTAGCGGGAGTCGGAAGCTCCTACGAGCAGTACTTC
CDR3: CASSLGLAGVGSSYEQYF
V: TRBV5-4
size: few
J: TRBJ2-7
D: TRBD2

DNA: TGTGCCAGCAGCTTAGGACTTTCCTACGAGCAGTACTTC
CDR3: CASSLGLSYEQYF
V: TRBV13
size: -
J: TRBJ2-7
D: -

DNA: TGTGCCAGCAGCCAAGAAGGGATCGGGACAGGGTTCTACGAGCAGTACTTC
CDR3: CASSQEGIGTGFYEQYF
V: TRBV5-4
size: -
J: TRBJ2-7
D: TRBD1

DNA: TGTGCCAGTAGGGATATGGACACTGAAGCTTTCTTT
CDR3: CASRDMDTEAFF
V: TRBV19
size: -
J: TRBJ1-1
D: -

DNA: TGTGCCAGCAGTTACTCGTCGACGGCGCAGCCCCAGCATTTT
CDR3: CASSYSSTAQPQHF
V: TRBV6-5
size: -
J: TRBJ1-5
D: -

DNA: TGTGCCAGCAGTGAAAAAGCCCCAGCGTACCAAGAGACCCAGTACTTC
CDR3: CASSEKAPAYQETQYF
V: TRBV6-1
size: -
J: TRBJ2-5
D: -

DNA: TGTGCCAGTAGTTGGGCTAGCGGGAACACCGGGGAGCTGTTTTTT
CDR3: CASSWASGNTGELFF
V: TRBV19
size: -
J: TRBJ2-2
D: TRBD2

DNA: TGTGCCAGCAGCGAGGGGGTAGCGGGCCCCACCTACAATGAGCAGTTCTTC
CDR3: CASSEGVAGPTYNEQFF
V: TRBV9
size: -
J: TRBJ2-1
D: -

DNA: TGCGCCAGCAGCTTGGCAGGTTGGAACTATGGCTACACCTTC
CDR3: CASSLAGWNYGYTF
V: TRBV5-1
size: -
J: TRBJ1-2
D: -

DNA: TGCGCCAGCAGCCAAACCGGGACAGACTACGAGCAGTACTTC
CDR3: CASSQTGTDYEQYF
V: TRBV4-1
size: few
J: TRBJ2-7
D: TRBD1

DNA: TGTGCCAGCAGCGCCAGCACAAGGATCTACGAGCAGTACTTC
CDR3: CASSASTRIYEQYF
V: TRBV13
size: -
J: TRBJ2-7
D: -

DNA: TGCGCCAGCAGCTTGGGCCAGGGGAACTACGAGCAGTACTTC
CDR3: CASSLGQGNYEQYF
V: TRBV5-1
size: -
J: TRBJ2-7
D: -

DNA: TGTGCCAGCAGCGATACTGGGGCAGTCTCCTACGAGCAGTACTTC
CDR3: CASSDTGAVSYEQYF
V: TRBV6-5
size: -
J: TRBJ2-7
D: -

DNA: TGTGCCAGCGCAACTCGGAAGAGACCTGAACCGTTCTTC
CDR3: CASATRKRPEPFF
V: TRBV7-2
size: few
J: TRBJ2-1
D: -

DNA: TGTGCCAGTGATACCAGCAGGGGGGAGAACACTGAAGCTTTCTTT
CDR3: CASDTSRGENTEAFF
V: TRBV19
size: -
J: TRBJ1-1
D: TRBD1

DNA: TGTGCCAGCAGCTTGGAACTAGTGAGGTACGAGCAGTACTTC
CDR3: CASSLELVRYEQYF
V: TRBV5-6
size: -
J: TRBJ2-7
D: -

DNA: TGCGCCAGCAGCCAAGTTCAGGGTTACAATCAGCCCCAGCATTTT
CDR3: CASSQVQGYNQPQHF
V: TRBV4-1
size: -
J: TRBJ1-5
D: -

DNA: TGTGCCAGCAGTTACTCTAACAGGGCTCTGGGCACTGAAGCTTTCTTT
CDR3: CASSYSNRALGTEAFF
V: TRBV6-5
size: -
J: TRBJ1-1
D: -

DNA: TGTGCCAGCAGCGAAGGGACTGGGGAGGGGAGAAACTATGGCTACACCTTC
CDR3: CASSEGTGEGRNYGYTF
V: TRBV9
size: -
J: TRBJ1-2
D: -

DNA: TGTGCCAGCCTTGTAGCGGGTAGCACAGATACGCAGTATTTT
CDR3: CASLVAGSTDTQYF
V: TRBV18
size: few
J: TRBJ2-3
D: TRBD2

DNA: TGTGCCAGCAGCAGAACAGGTTTCGACACTGAAGCTTTCTTT
CDR3: CASSRTGFDTEAFF
V: TRBV5-6
size: -
J: TRBJ1-1
D: -